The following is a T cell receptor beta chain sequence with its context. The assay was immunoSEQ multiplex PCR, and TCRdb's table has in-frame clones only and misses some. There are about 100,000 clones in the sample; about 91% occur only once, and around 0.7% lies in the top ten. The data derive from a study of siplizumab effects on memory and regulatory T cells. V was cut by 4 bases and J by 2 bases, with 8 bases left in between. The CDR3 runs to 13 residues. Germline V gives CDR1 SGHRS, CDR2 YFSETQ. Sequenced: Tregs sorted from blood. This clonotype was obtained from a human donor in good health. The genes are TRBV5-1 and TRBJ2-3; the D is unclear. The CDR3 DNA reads TGCGCCAGCAGCGGGGTCCTCACAGATACGCAGTATTTT. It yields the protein CASSGVLTDTQYF.